Following are 7 T cell receptor beta chains from one sample sequenced in a study of T cell repertoires in cytomegalovirus infection. TCRdb re-called the reads with MiXCR, one entry per CDR3 protein. Of hundreds of thousands of distinct CDR3 sequences in the sample, 30% to 40% are singletons; the top ten hold 18%. What these receptors recognize is not known. This specimen was cultured PBMCs, taken from culture after CMV antigen stimulation. The receptors originated from a human donor in good health (CMV status not recorded). Some clones in this sample may be carry-over from other donors' samples.

The V call is TRBV4-1, the J call TRBJ2-7, with a tentative D call TRBD1 (5 bases). CDR1 MGHRA and CDR2 YSYEKL come from the germline V gene. CDR3 length: 16 residues. The ends were cut back, 4 bases at V and 5 bases at J, with 21 bases in the middle. CDR3 region: CASSPSMGLVVNEQYF. CDR3 nucleotides: TGCGCCAGCAGCCCGTCCATGGGGCTAGTTGTAAACGAGCAGTACTTC.

CDR3 region: CASTPGPWKETQYF. The DNA of the CDR3 is TGTGCCAGCACCCCGGGACCCTGGAAAGAGACCCAGTACTTC. The chain links TRBV28 to TRBJ2-5; D might be TRBD1 or TRBD2, each matching 5 bases. This CDR3 is 14 amino acids long. Germline V gene data show CDR1 as MDHEN and CDR2 as SYDVKM. Deletions cut 7 bases from V and 3 bases from J, with 15 bases between.

This sequence joins TRBV7-8 and TRBJ2-7, with D perhaps being TRBD1 or TRBD2 (5 bases each). Germline-derived CDR1 and CDR2 are SGHVS and FQNEAQ. The CDR3 is 15 residues long. V dropped 2 bases and J dropped 2 bases, with 13 bases sitting between them. CDR3: CASSLLRDRTYEQYF. The CDR3 DNA reads TGTGCCAGCAGCTTACTTCGGGACCGAACCTACGAGCAGTACTTC.

In this sample, this clonotype turned up a few times. The chain couples TRBV19 to TRBJ2-5, with TRBD2 matching 7 bases. Germline CDR1 LNHDA, CDR2 SQIVND (reference sequence). CDR3 length: 15 residues. V shed 4 bases and J 2 bases; nucleotides not matched to a gene: 7. In DNA, the CDR3 is TGTGCCAGTAGTAAACGCGGGGGTGTTCAAGAGACCCAGTACTTC. Translating it yields CASSKRGGVQETQYF. Drawing the rest from reference TRBV19 and TRBJ2-5, the complete variable domain is DGGITQSPKYLFRKEGQNVTLSCEQNLNHDAMYWYRQDPGQGLRLIYYSQIVNDFQKGDIAEGYSVSREKKESFPLTVTSAQKNPTAFYLCASSKRGGVQETQYFGPGTRLLVL.

This clonotype has at least ten counts. The V and J genes are TRBV7-2 and TRBJ2-5; the D is unclear. From germline, CDR1 is SGHTA and CDR2 FQGNSA. CDR3 size: 15 residues. Trimming cost V 0 bases and J 4 bases, with 12 bases left between them. Here the CDR3 reads CASSLARGLGETQYF. The CDR3 region has the DNA TGTGCCAGCAGCTTAGCGCGAGGATTGGGAGAGACCCAGTACTTC. The full variable domain, in which reference TRBV7-2 and TRBJ2-5 provide the parts outside the CDR3, is GAGVSQSPSNKVTEKGKDVELRCDPISGHTALYWYRQSLGQGLEFLIYFQGNSAPDKSGLPSDRFSAERTGGSVSTLTIQRTQQEDSAVYLCASSLARGLGETQYFGPGTRLLVL.

The V gene is TRBV4-3, the J gene TRBJ1-1; tentatively, D is TRBD1 (6 bases). V lost 4 bases and J 4 bases, leaving 16 bases between the germline ends. Germline CDR1 LGHNA, CDR2 YSLEER. The CDR3 consists of 15 residues. The CDR3 is CASSPKGTRVTEAFF. CDR3 in DNA: TGCGCCAGCAGCCCGAAAGGGACAAGGGTCACTGAAGCTTTCTTT.

CDR3 nucleotides: TGCAGTGCTAAACCCTGGGGCAGGGAGACAAATAATTCACCCCTCCACTTT. This sequence encodes CSAKPWGRETNNSPLHF. The chain has TRBV20-1 and TRBJ1-6; possible D gene TRBD1, 5 bases. This CDR3 has 17 residues. V lost 4 bases and J 5 bases, leaving 21 bases between the germline ends. Germline lookup yields CDR1 DFQATT and CDR2 SNEGSKA (reference sequence).